The 3 T cell receptor beta chains reported below all come from one sample, sequenced in a study of blood T cell repertoires in COVID-19. Assay: immunoSEQ multiplex PCR; the TCRdb copy retains only in-frame clones and omits some. Here the sample spans about 140,000 clones, around four fifths being singletons. Sequencing was performed on peripheral blood. The origin of the receptors is a human donor in a cohort sampled during active COVID-19.

The rearrangement uses TRBV19 and TRBJ2-4; the D gene is possibly TRBD2 (7 bases). The length of the CDR3 is 15 residues. V lost 10 bases and J 9 bases, leaving 25 bases between the germline ends. Per germline, CDR1 LNHDA and CDR2 SQIVND (reference sequence). The CDR3 region is CATRWRRGGGGIQYF. The CDR3 DNA sequence: TGTGCCACCAGGTGGAGGAGGGGGGGCGGAGGCATTCAGTACTTC.

Comments on this clone: Here the CDR3 omits its conserved ending phenylalanine or tryptophan, so a read error is the likely source. The DNA is omitted, as the CDR3 cannot be located on it reliably, and the CDR3 follows TCRdb's listing. The V call is TRBV6-5, the J call TRBJ2-7; the table's D gene call, TRBD1, was not cross checked with the DNA. The CDR3 has 12 amino acids, counting both end residues. Germline CDR1 reads MNHEY; CDR2 reads SVGAGI. This chain's CDR3 is CASLRTAGAVLR.

This sequence joins TRBV18 and TRBJ2-2; possible D gene TRBD2, 5 bases. This CDR3 region has 17 residues. CDR1 and CDR2 from the germline V gene are KGHSH and LQKENI. V lost 2 bases, J lost 5 bases, and 18 bases lay in between. The DNA of the CDR3 is TGTGCCAGCTCACCAGGAGTCGCGGGTTCGGGAACCGGGGAGCTGTTTTTT. The encoded protein is CASSPGVAGSGTGELFF.